The clone carrying this T cell receptor (beta chain) was seen a few times. Its antigen is unidentified. Time point described: sample taken at primary tumor resection. Sequencing was performed on whole RNA extracted from tumor and nontumor lung tissue, or from frozen PBMC, and the material was left unsorted. V lost 3 bases to trimming and J lost 4 bases; unmatched junction nucleotides: 5. The CDR3 spans 14 residues. Germline V CDR1 and CDR2: LGHNA, YSLEER. The data were obtained in a study of spatial heterogeneity in lung cancer. Study outcomes and limitations: Counts of expanded intratumoral alpha and beta TCRs tracked tumor mutation counts.

MiXCR, run by TCRdb on the 5' RACE reads, gives a single entry per CDR3 protein. The data hold 3,000 or so distinct CDR3 sequences, with roughly a sixth observed a single time. The rearrangement links TRBV4-3 to TRBJ2-7; 8 bases fit TRBD1. The sequencing here drew on lung tumor tissue, taken at surgery. This sequence was found in a male donor with early-stage non-small cell lung cancer. CDR3 nucleotide sequence: TGCGCCAGCAGCCAGGCCGGGACAGGATACGAGCAGTACTTC. Amino acid sequence: CASSQAGTGYEQYF.